Following are 25 T cell receptor beta chains from one sample sequenced in a study of neoadjuvant anti-PD-1 for oral cavity cancer. The assay was immunoSEQ multiplex PCR, and TCRdb's table has in-frame clones only and misses some. This sample carries some 14,000 clones, about two thirds of them seen once, and the ten largest clones take 2.9%. Time point: after neoadjuvant nivolumab, at surgical resection. Source: PBMCs, taken after nivolumab (anti-PD-1) treatment. The receptors shown here come from a person aged 35-79 years with oral cavity squamous cell carcinoma.

This clone came up a few times. The CDR3 DNA is TGTGCCAGTAGGACCGGACTTTCCAATGAGCAGTTCTTC. Translation: CASRTGLSNEQFF. The genes are TRBV19 and TRBJ2-1; D may be TRBD2 (5 bases). Germline V gene lookup returns CDR1 LNHDA and CDR2 SQIVND (reference sequence). The CDR3 consists of 13 residues. V lost 6 bases and J lost 6, with 12 bases in between. The variable domain in full, completed from reference TRBV19 and TRBJ2-1, reads DGGITQSPKYLFRKEGQNVTLSCEQNLNHDAMYWYRQDPGQGLRLIYYSQIVNDFQKGDIAEGYSVSREKKESFPLTVTSAQKNPTAFYLCASRTGLSNEQFFGPGTRLTVL.

DNA for the CDR3: TGTGCCAGCAGCTCCTCGGGACAGCCCCTGGGCGAGCAGTACTTC. Encoded protein: CASSSSGQPLGEQYF. The chain combines TRBV27 with TRBJ2-7, with TRBD1 matching over 7 bases. Trimming cost V 6 bases and J 6 bases; bases outside gene matches: 14. This CDR3 contains 15 residues. Germline assignment: CDR1 MNHEY and CDR2 SMNVEV (reference sequence).

This clone was seen only a few times. The gene calls are TRBV4-1 and TRBJ1-5, with 7 bases identical to TRBD1. The CDR3 has 15 amino acids. CDR1 is MGHRA, CDR2 YSYEKL, per germline. With 6 bases clipped from V and 3 bases from J, the junction kept 8 bases outside the gene matches. The CDR3: CASRSGTANNQPQHF. The CDR3 DNA sequence: TGCGCCAGCAGGTCCGGGACAGCTAACAATCAGCCCCAGCATTTT.

The gene calls are TRBV5-4 and TRBJ1-2, with 10 bases that match TRBD1. This CDR3 region has 15 residues. Per the germline V gene, CDR1 is SGHNT and CDR2 is YYREEE (reference sequence). Unmatched junction bases numbered 9, after V lost 3 bases and J lost 7 bases. The CDR3 DNA is TGTGCCAGCAGCTGGCCGAGACAGGGGGCGGGTGGCTACACCTTC. It codes for CASSWPRQGAGGYTF. The variable domain in full, with the rest retrieved from reference TRBV5-4 and TRBJ1-2, is ETGVTQSPTHLIKTRGQQVTLRCSSQSGHNTVSWYQQALGQGPQFIFQYYREEENGRGNFPPRFSGLQFPNYSSELNVNALELDDSALYLCASSWPRQGAGGYTFGSGTRLTVV.

This clone was observed once. Here the CDR3 DNA reads TGTGCCAGCAGCCCCACTGGGGGAGGGACTGAAGCTTTCTTT. This translates into CASSPTGGGTEAFF. This sequence joins TRBV7-3 and TRBJ1-1; tentative D call: TRBD1 (5 bases). CDR3 size: 14 residues. CDR1 and CDR2 (germline): SGHTA, FQGTGA. V lost 5 bases, J lost 5 bases, and 15 bases lay in between.

This clone was counted once. DNA for the CDR3: TGCGCCAGCAGCTTGGGGGTAGCGGGAGGGACAGATACGCAGTATTTT. Translation gives CASSLGVAGGTDTQYF. The chain combines TRBV5-1 with TRBJ2-3; the match to TRBD2 covers 11 bases. V gave up 0 bases and J gave up 3 bases; unmatched junction bases: 3. Germline V gives CDR1 SGHRS, CDR2 YFSETQ. CDR3 length: 16 residues.

This clone was seen only a few times. The V and J genes are TRBV15 and TRBJ1-2; D possibly corresponds to TRBD1 (5 bases). Trimming removed 0 bases from V and 7 bases from J, with 9 bases in between. Germline V gene lookup returns CDR1 LNHNV and CDR2 YYDKDF (reference sequence). The length of the CDR3 is 13 residues. The CDR3 DNA follows: TGTGCCACCAGCAGAGATAGCAGGGCTGGCTACACCTTC. It specifies CATSRDSRAGYTF.

The table lists this clone with a count of one. The chain has TRBV11-1 and TRBJ1-1, with D possibly being TRBD1 (5 bases). The V gene lost 3 bases and the J gene lost 2 bases, with 13 bases spanning the gap. From germline, CDR1 is SGHAT and CDR2 FQDESV (reference sequence). CDR3 size: 15 residues. The CDR3 loop is CASSFMQGVNTEAFF. The CDR3 DNA sequence: TGTGCCAGCAGCTTCATGCAGGGCGTTAACACTGAAGCTTTCTTT.

This clone appeared once. The chain recombines TRBV6-1 with TRBJ1-3, with a possible D match to TRBD1 (5 bases). This CDR3 has 15 amino acids. The ends were cut back, 6 bases at V and 0 bases at J, with 12 bases in the middle. Germline CDR1 is MNHNS and CDR2 is SASEGT. The CDR3 sequence is CASSALGGSGNTIYF. For the CDR3, the DNA is TGTGCCAGCAGCGCACTGGGGGGCTCTGGAAACACCATATATTTT.

This clone was observed a few times. This chain joins TRBV29-1 and TRBJ1-5; D remains unclear. This CDR3 has 12 amino acids. Germline CDR1 is SQVTM and CDR2 is ANQGSEA. Deletions cut 4 bases from V and 5 bases from J, with 9 bases between. The CDR3 nucleotides read TGCAGCGTTGGCGTAGGTGATCAGCCCCAGCATTTT. Its protein is CSVGVGDQPQHF.

V gene TRBV6-5 combines with J gene TRBJ1-5; tentative D call: TRBD1 (5 bases). Germline CDR1 MNHEY, CDR2 SVGAGI. The CDR3 loop spans 15 amino acids. Deletions cut 6 bases from V and 0 bases from J, with 12 bases between. The CDR3 is CASRETEYSNQPQHF. The CDR3 coding sequence is TGTGCCAGCAGGGAGACAGAATATAGCAATCAGCCCCAGCATTTT.

V usage is TRBV11-2 and J usage is TRBJ2-3, with 7 bases that match TRBD2. The CDR3 consists of 16 residues. The J segment lost 3 bases and the V segment lost 1 base, leaving 7 bases of the junction unmatched. The germline V gene encodes CDR1 SGHAT and CDR2 FQNNGV. The CDR3 reads CASSLVYAGATDTQYF. CDR3 nucleotides: TGTGCCAGCAGCTTAGTATACGCGGGAGCTACAGATACGCAGTATTTT.

CDR3 sequence (DNA): TGTGCCAGCAGTTTGGGCAGGGTCCCGGGGAATGAGCAGTTCTTC. It yields the protein CASSLGRVPGNEQFF. This rearrangement joins TRBV28 to TRBJ2-1; D could derive from TRBD1 or TRBD2 (5 bases each). The CDR3 spans 15 residues. Germline CDR1 and CDR2: MDHEN and SYDVKM. Trimming shortened V by 3 bases and J by 7 bases, and 16 bases separated the two germline ends.

The chain has TRBV19 and TRBJ2-7; the match to TRBD2 covers 8 bases. J was trimmed by 2 bases and V by 3 bases; bases with no gene match: 6. Germline V lookup: CDR1 LNHDA, CDR2 SQIVND (reference sequence). The CDR3 covers 15 residues. CDR3: CASSIGERETYEQYF. The CDR3 DNA sequence: TGTGCCAGTAGTATCGGTGAGCGGGAGACCTACGAGCAGTACTTC.

The chain uses TRBV7-6 and TRBJ2-2; TRBD1 aligns across 9 bases. CDR1 is SGHVS, CDR2 FNYEAQ, per germline. There are 15 residues in the CDR3. J lost 5 bases, V lost 5 bases, and 6 bases had no gene match. CDR3: CASSQQGARTGELFF. CDR3 DNA sequence: TGTGCCAGCAGCCAACAGGGGGCGCGGACCGGGGAGCTGTTTTTT. The whole variable domain, remainder taken from reference TRBV7-6 and TRBJ2-2, is GAGVSQSPRYKVTKRGQDVALRCDPISGHVSLYWYRQALGQGPEFLTYFNYEAQQDKSGLPNDRFSAERPEGSISTLTIQRTEQRDSAMYRCASSQQGARTGELFFGEGSRLTVL.

This chain uses TRBV28 with TRBJ1-2; weak D call: TRBD1 (5 bases). CDR1 MDHEN and CDR2 SYDVKM come from the germline V gene. V lost 5 bases and J lost 4, with 14 bases in between. The CDR3 covers 14 residues. The CDR3 is CASSLQGGSYGYTF. In DNA, the CDR3 is TGTGCCAGCAGTCTGCAGGGCGGGAGCTATGGCTACACCTTC.

The sample holds one count of this clone. This rearrangement joins TRBV6-6 to TRBJ2-1; D uncertain. This CDR3 contains 11 residues. With 8 bases removed from V and 7 bases from J, the gap between germline ends came to 9 bases. Per the germline V gene, CDR1 is MNHNY and CDR2 is SVGAGI (reference sequence). The DNA for the CDR3 is TGTGCCAGCGACGGTGATAATGAGCAGTTCTTC. It translates to CASDGDNEQFF.

The CDR3 loop is CASSILKGLAKNEQFF. The CDR3 DNA follows: TGTGCCAGCAGCATCCTTAAGGGACTAGCCAAGAATGAGCAGTTCTTC. V is TRBV7-8 and J is TRBJ2-1, with 9 bases fitting TRBD2. The CDR3 totals 16 residues. Looked up from germline, CDR1 is SGHVS and CDR2 is FQNEAQ. Trimming cost V 5 bases and J 7 bases; bases outside gene matches: 12.

This clone was observed a few times. This chain links TRBV19 with TRBJ1-5; D might be TRBD1 (5 bases). The CDR3 contains 15 residues. Per the germline V gene, CDR1 is LNHDA and CDR2 is SQIVND (reference sequence). V shed 3 bases and J shed 4 bases, with 13 bases lying between them. The CDR3 DNA is TGTGCCAGTAGTATCGGTCAGGGCCTAAATCAGCCCCAGCATTTT. Protein: CASSIGQGLNQPQHF.

The chain combines TRBV29-1 with TRBJ1-1; 9 bases align to TRBD1. The V segment lost 7 bases and the J segment 4 bases; nucleotides outside the gene matches: 10. CDR1 and CDR2 from the germline V gene are SQVTM and ANQGSEA. This CDR3 comprises 14 residues. Here the CDR3 reads CSGLQGAKPTEAFF. The CDR3 DNA sequence: TGCAGCGGTCTACAGGGGGCGAAGCCCACTGAAGCTTTCTTT.

V and J are TRBV5-1 and TRBJ2-2, with a tentative D call TRBD2 (6 bases). V lost 5 bases and J lost 5, with 19 bases in between. The CDR3 consists of 16 residues. Per the germline V gene, CDR1 is SGHRS and CDR2 is YFSETQ. CDR3 protein: CASRTEVGGITGELFF. The CDR3 nucleotides are TGCGCCAGCAGGACCGAGGTGGGCGGGATTACCGGGGAGCTGTTTTTT.

This clone was observed a few times. The chain recombines TRBV21-1 with TRBJ2-7; TRBD2, the table's D call, was not compared with the DNA. TRBV21-1 represents a pseudogene. CDR3 length equals 12 residues. The DNA for the CDR3 is TGTGCCGAGCGGGGGGCTAACGACGAGCAGTACTTC. Its translation is CAERGANDEQYF.

This chain connects TRBV19 to TRBJ1-5; weak D call: TRBD1 (6 bases). Trimming cost V 7 bases and J 3 bases, with 16 bases left between them. CDR3 size: 15 residues. From germline, CDR1 is LNHDA and CDR2 SQIVND (reference sequence). CDR3 residues: CASNGGGQVNQPQHF. CDR3 DNA: TGTGCCAGTAATGGGGGGGGACAAGTCAATCAGCCCCAGCATTTT.

Comment on this clone: One junction end disagrees with the germline gene, perhaps due to a read error. This chain links TRBV7-7 with TRBJ2-7; no definite D call. This CDR3 contains 14 residues. The germline V gene has CDR1 SSHAT and CDR2 FNYEAQ (reference sequence). CDR3 DNA sequence: TGTGCTAGCAGCTTAAGTGACCTGACCTACGAGCAGTACTTC. Protein: CASSLSDLTYEQYF.

The V and J genes are TRBV18 and TRBJ1-3; D gene uncertain. The V and J ends lost 0 bases and 14 bases respectively, with 11 bases between them. Germline V gene data show CDR1 as KGHSH and CDR2 as LQKENI. The CDR3 extends over 12 amino acids. The CDR3 DNA reads TGTGCCAGCTCACCACCGTCCCGGGTCCTATATTTT. As protein: CASSPPSRVLYF.